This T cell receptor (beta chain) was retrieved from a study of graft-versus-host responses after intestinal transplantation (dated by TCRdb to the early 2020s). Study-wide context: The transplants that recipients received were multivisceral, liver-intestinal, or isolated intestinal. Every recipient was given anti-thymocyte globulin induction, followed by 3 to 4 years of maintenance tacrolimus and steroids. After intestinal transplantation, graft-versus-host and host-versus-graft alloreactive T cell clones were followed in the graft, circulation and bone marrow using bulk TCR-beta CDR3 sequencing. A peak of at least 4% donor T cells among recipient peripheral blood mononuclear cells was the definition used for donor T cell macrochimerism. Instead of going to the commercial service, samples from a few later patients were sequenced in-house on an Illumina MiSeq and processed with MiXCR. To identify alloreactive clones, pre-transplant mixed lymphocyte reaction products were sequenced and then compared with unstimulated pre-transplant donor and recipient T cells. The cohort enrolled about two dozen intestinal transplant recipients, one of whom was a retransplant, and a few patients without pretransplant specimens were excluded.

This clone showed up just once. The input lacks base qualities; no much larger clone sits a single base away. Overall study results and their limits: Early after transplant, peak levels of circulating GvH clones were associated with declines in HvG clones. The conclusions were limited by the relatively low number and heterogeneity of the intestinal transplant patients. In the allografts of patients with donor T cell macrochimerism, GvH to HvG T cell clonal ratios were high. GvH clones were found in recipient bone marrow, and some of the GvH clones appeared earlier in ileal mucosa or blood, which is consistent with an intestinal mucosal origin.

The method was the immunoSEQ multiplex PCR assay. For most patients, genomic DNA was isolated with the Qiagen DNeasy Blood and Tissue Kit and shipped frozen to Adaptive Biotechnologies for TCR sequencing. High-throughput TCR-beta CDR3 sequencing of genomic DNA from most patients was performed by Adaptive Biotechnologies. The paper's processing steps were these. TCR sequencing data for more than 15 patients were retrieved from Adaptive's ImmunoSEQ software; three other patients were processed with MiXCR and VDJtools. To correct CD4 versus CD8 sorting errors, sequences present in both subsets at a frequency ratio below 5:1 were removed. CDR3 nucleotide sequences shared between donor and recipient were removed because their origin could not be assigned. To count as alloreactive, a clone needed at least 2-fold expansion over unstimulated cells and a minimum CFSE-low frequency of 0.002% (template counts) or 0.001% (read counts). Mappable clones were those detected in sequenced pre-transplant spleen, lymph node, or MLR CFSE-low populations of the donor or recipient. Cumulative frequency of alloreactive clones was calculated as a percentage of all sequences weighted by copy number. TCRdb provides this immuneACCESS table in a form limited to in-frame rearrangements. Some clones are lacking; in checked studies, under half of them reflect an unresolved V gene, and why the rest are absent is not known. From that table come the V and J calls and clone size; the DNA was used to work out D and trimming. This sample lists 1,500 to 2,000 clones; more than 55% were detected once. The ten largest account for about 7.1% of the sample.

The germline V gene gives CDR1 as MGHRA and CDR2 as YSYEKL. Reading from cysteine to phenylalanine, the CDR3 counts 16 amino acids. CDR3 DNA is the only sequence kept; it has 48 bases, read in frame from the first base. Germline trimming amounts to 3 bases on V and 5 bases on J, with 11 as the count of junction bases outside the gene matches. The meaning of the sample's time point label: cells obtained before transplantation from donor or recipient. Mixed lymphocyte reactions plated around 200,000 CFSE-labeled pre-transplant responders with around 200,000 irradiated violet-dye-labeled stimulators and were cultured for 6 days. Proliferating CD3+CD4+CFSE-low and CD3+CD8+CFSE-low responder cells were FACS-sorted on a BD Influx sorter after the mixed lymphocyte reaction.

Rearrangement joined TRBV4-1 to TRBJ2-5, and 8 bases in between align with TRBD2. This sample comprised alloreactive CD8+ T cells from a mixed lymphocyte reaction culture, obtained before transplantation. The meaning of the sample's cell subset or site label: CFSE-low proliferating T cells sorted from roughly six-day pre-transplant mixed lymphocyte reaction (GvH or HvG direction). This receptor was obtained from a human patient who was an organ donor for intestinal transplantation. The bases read TGCGCCAGCAGCCAGGGGGGGCGGGAGGTCAACGAGACCCAGTACTTC. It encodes CASSQGGREVNETQYF.